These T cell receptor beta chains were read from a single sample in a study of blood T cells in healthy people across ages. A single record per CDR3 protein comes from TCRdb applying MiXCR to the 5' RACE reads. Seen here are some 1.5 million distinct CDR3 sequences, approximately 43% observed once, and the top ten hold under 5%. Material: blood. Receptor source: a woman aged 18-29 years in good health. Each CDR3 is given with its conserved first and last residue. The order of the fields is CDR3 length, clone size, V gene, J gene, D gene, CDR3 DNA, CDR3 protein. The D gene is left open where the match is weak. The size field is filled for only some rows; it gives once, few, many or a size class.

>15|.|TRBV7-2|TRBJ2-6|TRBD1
TGTGCCAGCAGCGGACAGGACACTGGGGCCAACGTCCCGACTTTC
CASSGQDTGANVPTF
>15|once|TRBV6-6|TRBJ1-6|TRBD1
TGTGCCAGCAGTTACACCGGGACAGATAATTCACCCCTCCACTTT
CASSYTGTDNSPLHF
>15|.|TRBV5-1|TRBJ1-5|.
TGCGCCAGCAGCCCGGAGGGGGAACGCAATCAGCCCCAGCATTTT
CASSPEGERNQPQHF
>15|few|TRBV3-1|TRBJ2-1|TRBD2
TGTGCCAGCAGCCAACGACTAGCGGGCGGGAGTGAGCAGTTCTTC
CASSQRLAGGSEQFF
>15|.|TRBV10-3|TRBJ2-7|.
TGTGCCACCCTGCAGGGAGCTCCGGTTTCCTACGAGCAGTACTTC
CATLQGAPVSYEQYF
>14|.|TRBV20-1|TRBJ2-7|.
TGCAGTGCTCCGAAGTACCAGGCTGGCTACGAGCAGTACTTC
CSAPKYQAGYEQYF
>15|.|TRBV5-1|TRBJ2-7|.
TGCGCCAGCAGCTTGGCCATAGGGGGGTACAATGAGCAGTACTTC
CASSLAIGGYNEQYF
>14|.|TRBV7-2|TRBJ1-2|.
TGTGCCAGCAGCTCACCGGGAAGGGTATGTGGCTACACCTTC
CASSSPGRVCGYTF
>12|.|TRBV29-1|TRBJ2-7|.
TGCAGCGTTGGCGACGTATCCTACGAGCAGTACTTC
CSVGDVSYEQYF
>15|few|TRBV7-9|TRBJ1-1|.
TGTGCCAGCAGCTCCCAGGAGAAGATTGTCACTGAAGCTTTCTTT
CASSSQEKIVTEAFF
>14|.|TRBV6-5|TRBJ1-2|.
TGTGCCAGCAGTCTGGACTCTTTTAGCTATGGCTACACCTTC
CASSLDSFSYGYTF
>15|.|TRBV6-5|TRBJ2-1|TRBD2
TGTGCCAGCAGTAGGGACCTCGCGGGGGGGAATGAGCAGTTCTTC
CASSRDLAGGNEQFF
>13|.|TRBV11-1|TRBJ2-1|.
TGTGCCAGCAGCTACCGACAGCAAGAGACCCAGTTCTTC
CASSYRQQETQFF
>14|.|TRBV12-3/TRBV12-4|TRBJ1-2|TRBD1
TGTGCCAGCAGGACGACAGGGCTTAACTATGGCTACACCTTC
CASRTTGLNYGYTF
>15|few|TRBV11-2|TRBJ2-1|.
TGTGCCAGCAGCTCGAAAGGACCTACCTACAATGAGCAGTTCTTC
CASSSKGPTYNEQFF
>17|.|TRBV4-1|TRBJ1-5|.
TGCGCCAGCAGCCATTACGCCGGGCAGGGGAGCAATCAGCCCCAGCATTTT
CASSHYAGQGSNQPQHF
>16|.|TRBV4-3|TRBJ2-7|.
TGCGCCAGCGGCCAAGTAGCGGCAGGCTCCTACAATGAGCAGTACTTC
CASGQVAAGSYNEQYF
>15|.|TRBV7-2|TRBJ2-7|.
TGTGCCAGCAGCCAAGACAGGGAGGGCTACAATGAGCAGTACTTC
CASSQDREGYNEQYF
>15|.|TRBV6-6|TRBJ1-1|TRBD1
TGTGCCAGCAGTGGGACAGGGGGCTATCCTTCTGAAGCTTTCTTT
CASSGTGGYPSEAFF
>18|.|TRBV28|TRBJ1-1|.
TGTGCCAGCAGTTTATTAAGGGGGAATTCTCTCGGGACGGCTGAAGCTTTCTTT
CASSLLRGNSLGTAEAFF
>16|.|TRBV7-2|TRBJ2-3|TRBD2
TGTGCCAGCAGCCCCGAGGGACTAGCGGGAGGGTCTACGCAGTATTTT
CASSPEGLAGGSTQYF
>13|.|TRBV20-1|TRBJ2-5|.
TGCAGTGCTAGAGAGGGACTTGTAACTGAGCAGTACTTC
CSAREGLVTEQYF
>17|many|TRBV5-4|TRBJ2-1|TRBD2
TGTGCCAGCAGCTCTGTAGACGGGGGGGGCCTTTACAATGAGCAGTTCTTC
CASSSVDGGGLYNEQFF
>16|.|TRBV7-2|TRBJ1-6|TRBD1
TGTGCCAGCAGCCCCGGGACAGGGCCGGGTAATTCACCCCTCCACTTT
CASSPGTGPGNSPLHF
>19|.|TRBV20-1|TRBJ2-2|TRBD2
TGCAGTGCTAGAGATCATCGAAAAGCGGGGGACGGGAACACCGGGGAGCTGTTTTTT
CSARDHRKAGDGNTGELFF
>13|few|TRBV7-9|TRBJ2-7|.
TGTGCCAGCAGCTTAGCGTACCTCTACGAGCAGTACTTC
CASSLAYLYEQYF
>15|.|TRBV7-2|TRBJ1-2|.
TGTGCCAGCAGCTTAGCGCTATGGGCCTCTTTGGGCTACACCTTC
CASSLALWASLGYTF
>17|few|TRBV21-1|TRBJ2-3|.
TGTGCCAGCAGCAAAGTTGGCGGGAGTACTGACACAGATACGCAGTATTTT
CASSKVGGSTDTDTQYF
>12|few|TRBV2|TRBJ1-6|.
TGTGCCAGCAGTGTGGGGAGTTCACCCCTCCACTTT
CASSVGSSPLHF
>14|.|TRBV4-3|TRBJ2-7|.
TGCGCCAGCAGCCGGGAGGACAGTTCCTACGAGCAGTACTTC
CASSREDSSYEQYF
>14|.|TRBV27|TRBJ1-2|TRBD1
TGTGCCAGCAGTTTAATTCGGGACAGGGGTGGCTACACCTTC
CASSLIRDRGGYTF
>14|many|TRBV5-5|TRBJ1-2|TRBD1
TGTGCCAGCAGCTCGGACAGGGGCGGATATGGCTACACCTTC
CASSSDRGGYGYTF
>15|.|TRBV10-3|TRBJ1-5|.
TGTGCCATCAGTGAGGCGGGGCCGACAAATCAGCCCCAGCATTTT
CAISEAGPTNQPQHF
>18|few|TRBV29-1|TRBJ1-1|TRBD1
TGCAGCGTTGCCCGATGGGGGGACAGGGACTTTAAGGTAACTGAAGCTTTCTTT
CSVARWGDRDFKVTEAFF
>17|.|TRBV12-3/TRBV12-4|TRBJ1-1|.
TGTGCCAGCAGCCCCGTCCGGGACTTAGGGATGAACACTGAAGCTTTCTTT
CASSPVRDLGMNTEAFF
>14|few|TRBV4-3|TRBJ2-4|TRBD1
TGCGCCAGCAGCCGAGGACAGGGTGGAAACATTCAGTACTTC
CASSRGQGGNIQYF
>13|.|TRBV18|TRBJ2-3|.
TGTGCCAGCTCAACGGCGGACAGCCGAAAAAAGTATTTT
CASSTADSRKKYF
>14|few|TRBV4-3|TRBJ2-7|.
TGCGCCAGCAGCCGACGGACGGACTCCTACGAGCAGTACTTC
CASSRRTDSYEQYF
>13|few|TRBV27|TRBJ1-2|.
TGTGCCAGCAGTTTCCCCCCGGGGGGCGGCTACACCTTC
CASSFPPGGGYTF
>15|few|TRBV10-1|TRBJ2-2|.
TGCGCCAGCAGACCGGACACAAGAAACACCGGGGAGCTGTTTTTT
CASRPDTRNTGELFF
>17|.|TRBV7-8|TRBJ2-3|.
TGTGCCAGCAGCTTAGTGTTTGGGACACTAACCCCAGATACGCAGTATTTT
CASSLVFGTLTPDTQYF
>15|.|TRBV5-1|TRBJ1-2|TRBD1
TGCGCCAGCATCACGGACAGGGCAGATTTCTATGGCTACACCTTC
CASITDRADFYGYTF
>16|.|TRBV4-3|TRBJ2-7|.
TGCGCCGGCAGCCAAGTGAGTTCTAGACTTACCTACGAGCAGTACTTC
CAGSQVSSRLTYEQYF
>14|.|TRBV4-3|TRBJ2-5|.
TGCGCCAGCAGCCAAGATTGGGGCCAAGAGACCCAGTACTTC
CASSQDWGQETQYF
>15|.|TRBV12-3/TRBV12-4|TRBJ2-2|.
TGTGCCAGCAGCCTTCTCCAGGGTGGGGCCGGGGAGCTGTTTTTT
CASSLLQGGAGELFF
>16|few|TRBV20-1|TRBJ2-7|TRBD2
TGCAGTGCTAGCTTTCCCCCGGGACTAGCGGGGGGTGGGCAGTACTTC
CSASFPPGLAGGGQYF
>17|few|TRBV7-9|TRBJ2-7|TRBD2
TGTGCCAGCAGCTCCACTATGATGGGGGGGTCCTACAATGAGCAGTACTTC
CASSSTMMGGSYNEQYF
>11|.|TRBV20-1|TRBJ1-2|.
TGCAGTGCTAGAGATGGGCCCCGCTACACCTTC
CSARDGPRYTF
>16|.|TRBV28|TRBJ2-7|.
TGTGCCAGCAGTGCCATCGCCATGCTGACTGACTACGAGCAGTACTTC
CASSAIAMLTDYEQYF